This T cell receptor (beta chain) was found in a study of blood T cell repertoires in COVID-19 (dated by TCRdb to the early 2020s). In the study overall: Samples covering the acute and convalescent phases of COVID-19 were provided by collaborators in the United States, Italy and Spain. The material from the prospective study consisted of cDNA or gDNA derived from T cells, B-cell-depleted T cells, or PBMCs. The dataset comprised deeply sampled blood TCRbeta repertoires from subjects exposed to, actively infected with, or recovered from COVID-19. The repertoires were released in a freely available public database intended as a resource for research on the immune response to SARS-CoV-2. Samples were obtained from the ongoing ImmuneRACE study (first 160 participants) and from 1,200 or so subjects provided by 6 global collaborators. A de-identified subject ID, COVID-19 status, age in years and sex were almost always included in the sample metadata. Where available, HLA class I and class II types were taken from metadata supplied by the sample provider and were not determined by assay-based typing. Results the study describes overall, beyond this receptor: How much clinical and demographic metadata was included differed by source and by participant, and the metadata was provided uncurated.

The immunoSEQ Assay, a bias-controlled multiplex PCR, was used to amplify TCRbeta CDR3 regions from genomic DNA. Under the source paper's analysis protocol: The number of nucleated cells in each sample was estimated by amplification of reference gene primers within the assay. To quantify the absolute abundance of each unique TCRbeta CDR3 rearrangement, sequence reads were collapsed and filtered. For each sample, productive Simpson clonality was calculated as the square root of Simpson's diversity index over productive rearrangements. TCRdb's version of the immuneACCESS table is confined to in-frame rearrangements and falls short of the full clone set. An unresolved V gene accounts for under half of the shortfall where checked; the remainder is of unknown origin. The V and J calls and clone size come from that table; D and trimming were worked out from the DNA. The sample table holds about 200,000 clones, of which around nine tenths were seen once. Roughly a sixth of the sample rests with the top ten.

As to this clone: No cognate antigen has been identified for it. No per-base quality is available; no much larger clone lies one base away.

At one collaborating source in Seattle, patients were enrolled during active infection and were followed longitudinally through the course of disease. Each collaborating institution followed its own protocols to collect whole blood in K2EDTA tubes. Collaborator samples were shipped for TCRbeta analysis as frozen whole blood, isolated PBMCs, or DNA extracted from either sample type. CDR1 and CDR2, per the germline V gene, are SGHAT and FQNNGV. Including cysteine and phenylalanine, the CDR3 has 14 amino acids. CDR3 DNA only is kept here, 42 bases in frame from base 1. V loses 1 base at its end and J loses 5 bases; junction bases beyond the gene matches: 4.

Material: peripheral blood. The chain couples TRBV11-2 to TRBJ2-7, and TRBD2 matches 8 of the central bases. The receptor was isolated from a man in his fifties with COVID-19, enrolled during active disease. The CDR3 corresponds to CASSLVGGADEQYF. The bases are TGTGCCAGCAGCTTAGTCGGGGGGGCCGACGAGCAGTACTTC.